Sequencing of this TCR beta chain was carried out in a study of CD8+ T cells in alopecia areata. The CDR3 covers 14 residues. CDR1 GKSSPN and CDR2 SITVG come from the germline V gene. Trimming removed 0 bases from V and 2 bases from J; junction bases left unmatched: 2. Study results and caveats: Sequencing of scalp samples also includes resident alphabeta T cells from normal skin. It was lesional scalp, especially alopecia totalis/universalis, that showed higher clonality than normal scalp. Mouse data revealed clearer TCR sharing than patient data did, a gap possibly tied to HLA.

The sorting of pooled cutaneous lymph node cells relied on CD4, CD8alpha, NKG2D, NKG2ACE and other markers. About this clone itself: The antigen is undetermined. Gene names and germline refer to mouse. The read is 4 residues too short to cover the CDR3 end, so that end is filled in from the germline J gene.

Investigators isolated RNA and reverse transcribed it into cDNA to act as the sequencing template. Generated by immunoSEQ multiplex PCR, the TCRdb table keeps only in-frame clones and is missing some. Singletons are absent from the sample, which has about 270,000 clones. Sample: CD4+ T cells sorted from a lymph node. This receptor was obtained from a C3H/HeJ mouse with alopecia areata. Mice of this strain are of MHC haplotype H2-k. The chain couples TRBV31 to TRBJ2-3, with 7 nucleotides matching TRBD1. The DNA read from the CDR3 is TGTGCCTGGAGTCTCGACAGGGCTGCAGAA. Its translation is CAWSLDRAAE. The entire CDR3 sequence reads CAWSLDRAAETLYF.